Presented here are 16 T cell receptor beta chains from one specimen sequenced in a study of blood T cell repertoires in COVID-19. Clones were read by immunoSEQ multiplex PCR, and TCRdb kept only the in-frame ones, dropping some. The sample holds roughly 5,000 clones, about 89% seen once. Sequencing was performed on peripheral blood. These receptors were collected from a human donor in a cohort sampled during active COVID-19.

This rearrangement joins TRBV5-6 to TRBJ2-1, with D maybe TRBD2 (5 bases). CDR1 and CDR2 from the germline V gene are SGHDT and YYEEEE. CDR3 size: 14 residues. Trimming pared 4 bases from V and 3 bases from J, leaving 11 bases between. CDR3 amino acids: CASSPRAIYNEQFF. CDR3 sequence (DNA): TGTGCCAGCAGCCCGAGGGCCATCTACAATGAGCAGTTCTTC.

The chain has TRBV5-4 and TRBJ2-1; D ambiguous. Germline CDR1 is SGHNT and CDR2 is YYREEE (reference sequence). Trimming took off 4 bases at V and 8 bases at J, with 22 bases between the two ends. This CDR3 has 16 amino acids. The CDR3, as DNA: TGTGCCAGCAGCCCCGACCCGAGACGGTTTCAGGATGAGCAGTTCTTC. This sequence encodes CASSPDPRRFQDEQFF.

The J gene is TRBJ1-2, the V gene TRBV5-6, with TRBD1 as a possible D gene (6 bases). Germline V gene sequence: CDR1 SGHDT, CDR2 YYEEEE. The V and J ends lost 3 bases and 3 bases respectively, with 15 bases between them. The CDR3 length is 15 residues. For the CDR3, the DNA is TGTGCCAGCAGCTCTACGGCCGCAGGGGACTATGGCTACACCTTC. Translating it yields CASSSTAAGDYGYTF.

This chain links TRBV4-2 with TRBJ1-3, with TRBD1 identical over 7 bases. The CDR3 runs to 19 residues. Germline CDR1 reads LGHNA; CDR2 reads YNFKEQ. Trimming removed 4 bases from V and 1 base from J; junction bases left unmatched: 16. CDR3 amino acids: CASSLGQVPSLQSGNTIYF. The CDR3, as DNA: TGTGCCAGCAGCCTCGGACAGGTACCCAGCCTGCAGTCTGGAAACACCATATATTTT.

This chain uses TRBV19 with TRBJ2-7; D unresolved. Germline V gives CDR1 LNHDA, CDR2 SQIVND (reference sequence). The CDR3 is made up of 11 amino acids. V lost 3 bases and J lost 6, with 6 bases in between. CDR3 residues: CASSMGIEQYF. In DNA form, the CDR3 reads TGTGCCAGTAGTATGGGCATCGAGCAGTACTTC. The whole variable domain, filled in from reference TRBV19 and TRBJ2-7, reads DGGITQSPKYLFRKEGQNVTLSCEQNLNHDAMYWYRQDPGQGLRLIYYSQIVNDFQKGDIAEGYSVSREKKESFPLTVTSAQKNPTAFYLCASSMGIEQYFGPGTRLTVT.

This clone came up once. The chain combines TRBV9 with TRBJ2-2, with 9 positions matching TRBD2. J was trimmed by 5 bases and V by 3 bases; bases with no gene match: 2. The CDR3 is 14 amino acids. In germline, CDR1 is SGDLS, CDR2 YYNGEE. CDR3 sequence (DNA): TGTGCCAGCAGCGCCGGACTAGCGACCGGGGAGCTGTTTTTT. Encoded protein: CASSAGLATGELFF.

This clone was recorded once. CDR3 protein: CASSQQGMNEQFF. The CDR3 DNA sequence: TGTGCCAGCAGCCAACAGGGTATGAATGAGCAGTTCTTC. This chain connects TRBV6-2 or TRBV6-3 to TRBJ2-1, with D perhaps matching TRBD1 (6 bases). Trimming cost V 6 bases and J 7 bases, with 13 bases left between them. The CDR3 sequence is 13 residues long. Germline-derived CDR1 and CDR2 are MNHEY and SVGEGT.

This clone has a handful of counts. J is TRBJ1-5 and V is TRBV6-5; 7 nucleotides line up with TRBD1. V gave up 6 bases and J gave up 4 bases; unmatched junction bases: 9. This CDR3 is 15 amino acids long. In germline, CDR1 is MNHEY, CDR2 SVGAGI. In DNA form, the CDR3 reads TGTGCCAGCAGCCGGACAGGCCGGGGGAATCAGCCCCAGCATTTT. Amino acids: CASSRTGRGNQPQHF.

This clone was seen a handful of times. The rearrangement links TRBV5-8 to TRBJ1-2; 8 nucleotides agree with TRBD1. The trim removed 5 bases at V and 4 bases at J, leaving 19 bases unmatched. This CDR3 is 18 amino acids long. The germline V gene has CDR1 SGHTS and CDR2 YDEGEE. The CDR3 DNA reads TGTGCCAGCAGGCCGATCGGACAGGGAATAGGTTCGGGCTATGGCTACACCTTC. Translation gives CASRPIGQGIGSGYGYTF.

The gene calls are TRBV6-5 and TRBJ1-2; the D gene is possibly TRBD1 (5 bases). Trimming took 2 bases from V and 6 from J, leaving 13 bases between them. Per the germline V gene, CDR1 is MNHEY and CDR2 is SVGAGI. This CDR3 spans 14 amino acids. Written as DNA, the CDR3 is TGTGCCAGCAGTTACGTTCCCCAAGGGGATGGCTACACCTTC. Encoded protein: CASSYVPQGDGYTF.

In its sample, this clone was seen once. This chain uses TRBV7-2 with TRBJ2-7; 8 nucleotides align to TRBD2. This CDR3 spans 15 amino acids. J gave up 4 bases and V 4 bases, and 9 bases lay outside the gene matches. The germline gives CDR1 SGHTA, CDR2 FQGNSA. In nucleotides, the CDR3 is TGTGCCAGCAGCTACCGGGAGGGGGGGGCTTACGAGCAGTACTTC. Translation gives CASSYREGGAYEQYF.

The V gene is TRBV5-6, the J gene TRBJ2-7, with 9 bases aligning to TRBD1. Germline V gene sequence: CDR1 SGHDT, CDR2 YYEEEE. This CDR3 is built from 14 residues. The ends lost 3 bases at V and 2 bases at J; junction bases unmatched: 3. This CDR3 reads CASSYDRGTYEQYF. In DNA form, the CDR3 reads TGTGCCAGCAGCTACGACAGGGGGACCTACGAGCAGTACTTC.

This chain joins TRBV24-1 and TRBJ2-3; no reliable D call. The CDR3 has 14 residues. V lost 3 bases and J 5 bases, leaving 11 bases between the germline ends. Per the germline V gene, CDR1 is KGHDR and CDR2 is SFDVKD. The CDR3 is CATSDTLNIDTQYF. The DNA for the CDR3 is TGTGCCACCAGTGATACCTTAAACATAGATACGCAGTATTTT.

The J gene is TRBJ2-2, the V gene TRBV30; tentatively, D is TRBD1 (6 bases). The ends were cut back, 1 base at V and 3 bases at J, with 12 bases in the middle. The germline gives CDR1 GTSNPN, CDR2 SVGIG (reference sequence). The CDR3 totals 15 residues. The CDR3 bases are TGTGCCTGGAGTGCAGGGGCAAGGGACACCGGGGAGCTGTTTTTT. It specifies CAWSAGARDTGELFF.

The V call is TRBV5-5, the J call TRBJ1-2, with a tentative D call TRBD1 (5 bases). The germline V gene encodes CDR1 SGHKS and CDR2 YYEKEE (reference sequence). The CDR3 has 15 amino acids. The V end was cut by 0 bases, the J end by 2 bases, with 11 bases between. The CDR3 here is CASSLVVGGNYGYTF. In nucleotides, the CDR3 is TGTGCCAGCAGCTTGGTTGTGGGGGGGAACTATGGCTACACCTTC.

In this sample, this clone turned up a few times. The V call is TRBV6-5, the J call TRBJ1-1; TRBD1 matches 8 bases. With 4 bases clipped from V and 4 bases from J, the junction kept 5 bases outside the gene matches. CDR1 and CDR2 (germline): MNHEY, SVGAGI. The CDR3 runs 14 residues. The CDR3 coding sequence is TGTGCCAGCAGTTCCTGGACAGGGACCACTGAAGCTTTCTTT. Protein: CASSSWTGTTEAFF.